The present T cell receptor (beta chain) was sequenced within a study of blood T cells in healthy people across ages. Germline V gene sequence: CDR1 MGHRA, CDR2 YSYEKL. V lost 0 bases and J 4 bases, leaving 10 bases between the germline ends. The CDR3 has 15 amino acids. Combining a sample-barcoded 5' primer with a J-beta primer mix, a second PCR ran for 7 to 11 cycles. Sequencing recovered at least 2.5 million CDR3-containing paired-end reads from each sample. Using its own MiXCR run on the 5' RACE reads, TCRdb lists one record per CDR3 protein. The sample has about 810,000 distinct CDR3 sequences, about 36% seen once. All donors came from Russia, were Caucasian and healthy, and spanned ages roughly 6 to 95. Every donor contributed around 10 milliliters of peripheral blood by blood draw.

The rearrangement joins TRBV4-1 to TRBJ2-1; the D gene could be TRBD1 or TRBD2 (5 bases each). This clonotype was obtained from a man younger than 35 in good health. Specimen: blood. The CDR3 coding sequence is TGCGCCAGCAGCCAAGATTTGGGGGAGTACAATGAGCAGTTCTTC. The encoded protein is CASSQDLGEYNEQFF.